This T cell receptor beta chain was sequenced in a study of control samples from healthy donors and cancer patients. This table comes from immunoSEQ multiplex PCR, and its TCRdb copy is limited to in-frame clones, with some not included. This repertoire comprises about 210,000 clones; its ten largest clones make up approximately 2.2%. The V gene's germline CDR1 is SGDLS and CDR2 YYNGEE. The CDR3 runs to 14 residues. Trimming removed 5 bases from V and 1 base from J, with 12 bases in between. The sequencing input was blood. The TCR was taken from a woman aged 30 to 39 in good health. The rearrangement links TRBV9 to TRBJ1-1; D is undetermined. CDR3 in DNA: TGTGCCAGCAGGAACCCTTCCTCGAACACTGAAGCTTTCTTT. Encoded protein: CASRNPSSNTEAFF.